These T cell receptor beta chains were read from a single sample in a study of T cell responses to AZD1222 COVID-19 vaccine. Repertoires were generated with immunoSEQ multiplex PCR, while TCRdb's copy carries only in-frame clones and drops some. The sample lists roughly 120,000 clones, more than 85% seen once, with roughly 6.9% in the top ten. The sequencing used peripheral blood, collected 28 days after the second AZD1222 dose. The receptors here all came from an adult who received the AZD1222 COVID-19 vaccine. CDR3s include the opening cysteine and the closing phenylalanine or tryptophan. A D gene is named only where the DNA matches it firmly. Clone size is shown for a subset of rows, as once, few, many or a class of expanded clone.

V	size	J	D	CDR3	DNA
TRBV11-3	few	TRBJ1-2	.	CASSRRGNPDYGYTF	TGTGCCAGCAGCCGTAGGGGGAATCCGGACTATGGCTACACCTTC
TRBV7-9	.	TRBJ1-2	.	CASSANIQNNYGYTF	TGTGCCAGCAGCGCCAACATACAGAATAACTATGGCTACACCTTC
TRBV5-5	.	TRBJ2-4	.	CASSPFEGVPGAKNIQYF	TGTGCCAGCAGCCCGTTTGAGGGGGTTCCCGGGGCCAAAAACATTCAGTACTTC
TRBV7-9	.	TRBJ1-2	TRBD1	CASSMGQGAGGYTF	TGTGCCAGCAGCATGGGACAGGGGGCCGGTGGCTACACCTTC
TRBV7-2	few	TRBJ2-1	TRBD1	CASSLGTGNEQFF	TGTGCCAGCAGCTTGGGGACAGGGAATGAGCAGTTCTTC
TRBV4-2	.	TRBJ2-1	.	CASSQVDYNEQFF	TGTGCCAGCAGCCAAGTTGACTACAATGAGCAGTTCTTC
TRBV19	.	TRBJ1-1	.	CASVTRGFMNTEAFF	TGTGCCAGTGTTACCAGGGGATTCATGAACACTGAAGCTTTCTTT
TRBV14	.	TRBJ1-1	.	CASSQDGVYTEAFF	TGTGCCAGCAGCCAAGATGGGGTGTACACTGAAGCTTTCTTT
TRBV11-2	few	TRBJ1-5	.	CASSLDINQPQHF	TGTGCCAGCAGCTTAGATATCAATCAGCCCCAGCATTTT
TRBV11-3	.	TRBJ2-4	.	CASSLEHGIAKNIQYF	TGTGCCAGCAGCTTAGAGCATGGGATAGCCAAAAACATTCAGTACTTC
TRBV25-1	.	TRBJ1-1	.	CASSELRGWTEAFF	TGTGCCAGCAGTGAACTCAGGGGATGGACTGAAGCTTTCTTT
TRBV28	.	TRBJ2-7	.	CASSFAPGQTYEQYF	TGTGCCAGCAGTTTTGCCCCTGGACAGACCTACGAGCAGTACTTC
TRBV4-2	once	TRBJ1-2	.	CASSHRQSLNYGYTF	TGTGCCAGCAGCCACCGACAGTCTTTAAACTATGGCTACACCTTC
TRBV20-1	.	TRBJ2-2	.	CSASRGSRAQDTGELFF	TGCAGTGCTAGTCGCGGTAGCAGGGCGCAGGACACCGGGGAGCTGTTTTTT
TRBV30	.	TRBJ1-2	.	CACYPATGLYGYTF	TGTGCCTGCTACCCAGCGACAGGCCTATATGGCTACACCTTC
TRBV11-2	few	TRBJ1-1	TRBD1	CASSRDRAERAFF	TGTGCCAGCAGCCGGGACAGGGCAGAACGAGCTTTCTTT
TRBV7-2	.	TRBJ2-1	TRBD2	CASRSGTSGPLYNEQFF	TGTGCCAGCAGGTCCGGGACTAGCGGCCCGCTTTACAATGAGCAGTTCTTC
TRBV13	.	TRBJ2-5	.	CASSRYQETQYF	TGTGCCAGCAGCCGTTACCAAGAGACCCAGTACTTC
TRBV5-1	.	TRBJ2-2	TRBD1	CASSGNRGTGELFF	TGCGCGAGCAGTGGGAACAGGGGGACCGGGGAGCTGTTTTTT
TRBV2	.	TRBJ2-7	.	CASSLSGSYEQYF	TGTGCCAGCAGTTTGTCAGGCTCCTACGAGCAGTACTTC
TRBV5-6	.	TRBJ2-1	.	CASSLVVRSDEQFF	TGTGCCAGCAGCCTAGTGGTTAGGTCGGATGAGCAGTTCTTC
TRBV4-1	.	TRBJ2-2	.	CASSLDARWVRTGELFF	TGCGCCAGCAGCCTGGACGCTAGATGGGTCAGGACCGGGGAGCTGTTTTTT
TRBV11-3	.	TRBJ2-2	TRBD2	CASSFQRGHTGELFF	TGTGCCAGCAGCTTCCAGCGGGGGCACACCGGGGAGCTGTTTTTT
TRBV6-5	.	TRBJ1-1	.	CASTDSLNTEAFF	TGTGCCAGCACAGACAGTTTGAACACTGAAGCTTTCTTT
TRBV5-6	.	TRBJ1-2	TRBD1	CASSLDPGTGGAYGYTF	TGTGCCAGCAGCCTGGACCCAGGGACAGGGGGGGCCTATGGCTACACCTTC
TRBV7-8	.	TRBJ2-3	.	CASSLALADTQYF	TGTGCCAGCAGCTTAGCGCTCGCAGATACGCAGTATTTT
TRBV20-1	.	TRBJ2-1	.	CSAQSRYEQFF	TGCAGTGCCCAGAGCCGGTATGAGCAGTTCTTC
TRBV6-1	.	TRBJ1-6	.	CASSELTNSPLHF	TGTGCCAGCAGTGAACTCACTAATTCACCCCTCCACTTT
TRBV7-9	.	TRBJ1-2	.	CASSLAGGLIPIYGYTF	TGTGCCAGCAGCTTAGCGGGGGGGCTGATCCCTATCTATGGCTACACCTTC
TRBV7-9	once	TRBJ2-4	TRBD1	CASSQALDRVAKNIQYF	TGTGCCAGCAGCCAGGCCCTCGACAGGGTAGCCAAAAACATTCAGTACTTC
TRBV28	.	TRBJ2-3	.	CASSLRRGPDTQYF	TGTGCCAGCAGTTTAAGACGCGGGCCAGATACGCAGTATTTT
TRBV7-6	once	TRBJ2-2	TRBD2	CASSPRTSGVEGELFF	TGTGCCAGCAGCCCACGGACTAGCGGGGTGGAGGGGGAGCTGTTTTTT
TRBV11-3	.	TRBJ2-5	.	CASSFGGTETQYF	TGTGCCAGCAGCTTCGGGGGCACAGAGACCCAGTACTTC
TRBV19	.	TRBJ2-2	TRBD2	CASSIGSPGGNTGELFF	TGTGCCAGTAGTATAGGGAGTCCGGGGGGAAACACCGGGGAGCTGTTTTTT
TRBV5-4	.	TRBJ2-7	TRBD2	CASSLGLAGNYEQYF	TGTGCCAGCAGCTTGGGGCTAGCGGGGAACTACGAGCAGTACTTC
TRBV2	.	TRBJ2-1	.	CASSDWEAGSNEQFF	TGTGCCAGCAGTGATTGGGAGGCCGGATCCAATGAGCAGTTCTTC
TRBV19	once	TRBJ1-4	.	CASSMIEEPLVFF	TGTGCCAGTAGTATGATCGAGGAGCCGTTAGTGTTTTTT
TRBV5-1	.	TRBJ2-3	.	CASSLALGTDTQYF	TGCGCCAGCAGCTTGGCTCTAGGTACAGATACGCAGTATTTT
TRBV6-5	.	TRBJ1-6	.	CASRGTADSPLHF	TGTGCCAGCAGGGGGACTGCTGATTCACCCCTCCACTTT
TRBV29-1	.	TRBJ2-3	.	CSVDPHPDTQYF	TGCAGCGTTGACCCCCACCCAGATACGCAGTATTTT
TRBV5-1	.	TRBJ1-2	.	CASSFDGNYGYTF	TGCGCCAGCAGCTTTGACGGAAACTATGGCTACACCTTC
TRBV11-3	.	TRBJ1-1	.	CASSFSGSEAFF	TGTGCCAGCAGTTTCTCAGGGTCAGAAGCTTTCTTT
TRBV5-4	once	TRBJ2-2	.	CASSLIETTGELFF	TGTGCCAGCAGCTTGATCGAAACCACCGGGGAGCTGTTTTTT
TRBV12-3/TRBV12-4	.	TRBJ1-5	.	CASSLVGKGTQHF	TGTGCCAGCAGTTTAGTTGGGAAAGGGACCCAGCATTTT
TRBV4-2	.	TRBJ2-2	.	CASSQASYRIGTGELFF	TGTGCCAGCAGCCAAGCTTCTTACAGGATCGGAACCGGGGAGCTGTTTTTT
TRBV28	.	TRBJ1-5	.	CASSSNRGRPQHF	TGTGCCAGCAGTTCCAATCGGGGGCGGCCCCAGCATTTT
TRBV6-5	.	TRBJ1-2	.	CASSPLGGTYGYTF	TGTGCCAGCAGTCCCCTGGGGGGTACCTATGGCTACACCTTC
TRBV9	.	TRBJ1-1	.	CASSVVRDPEAFF	TGTGCCAGCAGCGTAGTAAGGGACCCTGAAGCTTTCTTT
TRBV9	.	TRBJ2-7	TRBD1	CASSGHTDRANQQYF	TGTGCCAGCAGCGGTCATACGGACAGGGCTAATCAGCAGTACTTC
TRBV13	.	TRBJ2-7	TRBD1	CASSSRSGQGTYEQYF	TGTGCCAGCAGCTCGAGATCGGGACAGGGGACCTACGAGCAGTACTTC
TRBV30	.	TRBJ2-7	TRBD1	CALAGQVGYEQYF	TGTGCACTGGCGGGACAGGTGGGATACGAGCAGTACTTC
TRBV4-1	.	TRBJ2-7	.	CASSRAGTQEAYEQYF	TGCGCCAGCAGCCGCGCCGGGACCCAGGAGGCCTACGAGCAGTACTTC
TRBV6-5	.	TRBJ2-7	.	CASRRKWSNEQYF	TGTGCCAGCAGGCGGAAGTGGAGTAACGAGCAGTACTTC
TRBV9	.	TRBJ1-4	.	CASSRDSATNEKLFF	TGTGCCAGCAGCAGAGACAGCGCAACTAATGAAAAACTGTTTTTT
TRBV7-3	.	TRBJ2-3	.	CASSGRGRFGTDTQYF	TGTGCCAGCAGCGGAAGAGGGCGGTTCGGCACAGATACGCAGTATTTT
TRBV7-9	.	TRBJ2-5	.	CASSWTKETQYF	TGTGCCAGCAGCTGGACTAAGGAGACCCAGTACTTC
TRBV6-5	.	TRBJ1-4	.	CASSYGGDGEKLFF	TGTGCCAGCAGTTACGGGGGTGATGGTGAAAAACTGTTTTTT